The next 23 T cell receptor beta chains were all read from a single sample in a study of T-cell reconstitution after alpha-beta-depleted transplantation in children. Unique molecular identifiers featured in how the TCRbeta library was prepared. A single record per CDR3 protein comes from TCRdb applying MiXCR to the PCR reads. The sample holds 550,000 to 800,000 distinct CDR3 sequences; around 13% are singletons and the top ten take about 0.77%. Sequencing was performed on PBMCs, taken before TCRalphabeta/CD19-depleted stem cell transplant. The origin of the receptors is a girl aged 2 to 9 with congenital amegakaryocytic thrombocytopenia, due to receive a stem cell transplant.

V is TRBV7-8 and J is TRBJ2-1; D is undetermined. CDR3 length: 16 residues. V was shortened by 1 base and J by 4 bases, with 14 bases between the two germline ends. Germline CDR1 reads SGHVS; CDR2 reads FQNEAQ. CDR3 coding DNA: TGTGCCAGCAGCTTAGTTGGATCTTTATCTTACAATGAGCAGTTCTTC. Translation: CASSLVGSLSYNEQFF.

At least ten counts were recorded for this clonotype. The chain uses TRBV29-1 and TRBJ2-4, with 7 bases fitting TRBD1. The V gene end was trimmed by 4 bases and the J gene end by 3 bases; junction bases not matched to a gene: 3. Looked up from germline, CDR1 is SQVTM and CDR2 is ANQGSEA. The CDR3 runs 13 residues. The CDR3, as DNA: TGCAGCGTTGTAAGACAGGGCAAAAACATTCAGTACTTC. Translated: CSVVRQGKNIQYF. Filled out from reference TRBV29-1 and TRBJ2-4, the complete variable domain reads SAVISQKPSRDICQRGTSLTIQCQVDSQVTMMFWYRQQPGQSLTLIATANQGSEATYESGFVIDKFPISRPNLTFSTLTVSNMSPEDSSIYLCSVVRQGKNIQYFGAGTRLSVL.

In its sample, this clonotype was seen many times. V and J are TRBV20-1 and TRBJ1-4, with 7 positions matching TRBD1. Germline CDR1 is DFQATT and CDR2 is SNEGSKA (reference sequence). The CDR3 loop spans 15 amino acids. V was pared by 1 base and J by 1 base, with 3 bases of the junction left unmatched. CDR3 DNA: TGCAGTGCTAGAGCCTCAGGGGGAACTAATGAAAAACTGTTTTTT. Translated: CSARASGGTNEKLFF.

This clonotype has ten or more counts. The chain recombines TRBV12-3 or TRBV12-4 with TRBJ1-4; 10 bases are a match to TRBD1. J gave up 7 bases and V 6 bases, and 5 bases lay outside the gene matches. This CDR3 has 14 amino acids. Here the CDR3 DNA reads TGTGCCAGCAGCCGACAGGGGGCGTTTGAAAAACTGTTTTTT. Translated, it gives CASSRQGAFEKLFF.

CDR3: CASSWDTDSYEQYF. Here the CDR3 DNA reads TGTGCCAGCAGCTGGGACACAGATTCCTACGAGCAGTACTTC. The chain couples TRBV7-9 to TRBJ2-7, with D perhaps TRBD1 (6 bases). Trimming removed 4 bases at V and 1 base at J, with 11 bases between. Germline V gene sequence: CDR1 SEHNR, CDR2 FQNEAQ (reference sequence). The CDR3 has 14 amino acids.

This clonotype was observed at least ten times. The J gene is TRBJ1-2, the V gene TRBV5-1; D call uncertain. The CDR3 has 12 amino acids. CDR1 and CDR2 from the germline V gene are SGHRS and YFSETQ. Deletions cut 4 bases from V and 8 bases from J, with 12 bases between. CDR3 residues: CASSPGVGGYTF. Written as DNA, the CDR3 is TGCGCCAGCAGCCCCGGGGTGGGAGGCTACACCTTC.

This clonotype was picked up a small number of times. The rearrangement joins TRBV5-1 to TRBJ2-4; 13 bases agree with TRBD2. The CDR3 is 20 amino acids. Looked up from germline, CDR1 is SGHRS and CDR2 is YFSETQ. With 2 bases clipped from V and 5 bases from J, the junction kept 16 bases outside the gene matches. The CDR3 nucleotides are TGCGCCAGCAGCTTTACAGGGGGCCGGACTAGCGGGAGTTGGGAAAACATTCAGTACTTC. This encodes CASSFTGGRTSGSWENIQYF.

J is TRBJ2-3 and V is TRBV5-1, with a possible D match to TRBD1 (6 bases). Germline CDR1 reads SGHRS; CDR2 reads YFSETQ. The germline V and J ends were trimmed by 4 bases and 0 bases, with 15 bases remaining between them. This CDR3 contains 16 residues. The CDR3 DNA reads as TGCGCCAGCAGCGCTCCAGGGGACGGAAGCACAGATACGCAGTATTTT. Translation: CASSAPGDGSTDTQYF. Combining the CDR3 with reference TRBV5-1 and TRBJ2-3 gives the whole variable domain KAGVTQTPRYLIKTRGQQVTLSCSPISGHRSVSWYQQTPGQGLQFLFEYFSETQRNKGNFPGRFSGRQFSNSRSEMNVSTLELGDSALYLCASSAPGDGSTDTQYFGPGTRLTVL.

The table lists this clonotype with many counts. The rearrangement uses TRBV6-1 and TRBJ1-2; D is undetermined. Trimming left V 6 bases short and J 0 bases short, with 11 bases between. This CDR3 comprises 14 residues. Germline CDR1 reads MNHNS; CDR2 reads SASEGT. CDR3 residues: CASRPTTTNYGYTF. CDR3 DNA: TGTGCCAGCAGACCGACCACAACTAACTATGGCTACACCTTC.

This clonotype occurred a few times. V is TRBV7-2 and J is TRBJ2-5; D is possibly TRBD2 (6 bases). V was cut by 0 bases and J by 4 bases, with 15 bases left in between. The CDR3 runs to 16 residues. The V gene's germline CDR1 is SGHTA and CDR2 FQGNSA. CDR3 residues: CASSLALSWGGETQYF. The CDR3 nucleotides are TGTGCCAGCAGCTTAGCGCTATCCTGGGGAGGAGAGACCCAGTACTTC.

In its sample, this clonotype was seen once. V and J are TRBV7-4 and TRBJ2-5, with 8 nucleotides matching TRBD2. V dropped 4 bases and J dropped 3; count of bases not matched to a gene: 16. CDR1 is SGHVT and CDR2 is SQSDAQ in the germline V gene. This CDR3 is built from 18 residues. The CDR3 DNA reads as TGTGCCAGCAGCTCTAAAACGGCACTAGCGGAGACGGAAGAGACCCAGTACTTC. Amino acid sequence: CASSSKTALAETEETQYF.

V usage is TRBV5-5 and J usage is TRBJ1-2; D remains ambiguous. Trimming took off 0 bases at V and 2 bases at J, with 11 bases between the two ends. Germline V gives CDR1 SGHKS, CDR2 YYEKEE (reference sequence). This CDR3 has 15 residues. The CDR3 loop reads CASSLGVPPNYGYTF. DNA for the CDR3: TGTGCCAGCAGCTTGGGGGTTCCCCCCAACTATGGCTACACCTTC.

This clonotype has ten or more counts. Relative to the germline gene, one junction end is altered; a read error may explain this. The V gene is TRBV5-1, the J gene TRBJ2-1, with D uncertain. The CDR3 has 15 residues. CDR1 is SGHRS, CDR2 YFSETQ, per germline. CDR3 DNA: TGTGCCAGCAGCTTGGTCCGGAGCTCCTACAATGAGCAGTTCTTC. Protein sequence: CASSLVRSSYNEQFF.

This clonotype showed up just a few times. This chain connects TRBV29-1 to TRBJ2-7; D is perhaps TRBD2 (6 bases). The V end was cut by 6 bases, the J end by 4 bases, with 13 bases between. Per the germline V gene, CDR1 is SQVTM and CDR2 is ANQGSEA. The CDR3 extends over 12 amino acids. The CDR3 spells CSVGGDQYEQYF. The CDR3 region has the DNA TGCAGCGTGGGCGGGGACCAATACGAGCAGTACTTC.

Only a few counts were recorded for this clonotype. CDR3 residues: CASSLGQAVQETQYF. DNA for the CDR3: TGCGCCAGCAGCTTAGGACAGGCGGTCCAAGAGACCCAGTACTTC. The chain uses TRBV5-1 and TRBJ2-5; 7 nucleotides line up with TRBD1. The germline V gene encodes CDR1 SGHRS and CDR2 YFSETQ. J gave up 1 base and V 2 bases, and 5 bases lay outside the gene matches. CDR3 length: 15 residues.

Remarks on this clonotype: It may be a read error: a sequence one base away is much more abundant. The V call is TRBV20-1, the J call TRBJ2-1; 9 positions match TRBD2. This CDR3 is 14 amino acids long. In germline, CDR1 is DFQATT, CDR2 SNEGSKA (reference sequence). CDR3: CSVRDHEREVEQFF. CDR3 in DNA: TGCAGTGTTAGAGATCACGAGCGGGAGGTTGAGCAGTTCTTC.

This clonotype was counted between two and nine times. The V call is TRBV5-5, the J call TRBJ2-1; the D gene is possibly TRBD2 (5 bases). Germline loops: CDR1 SGHKS, CDR2 YYEKEE (reference sequence). The CDR3 is made up of 12 amino acids. Trimming took off 4 bases at V and 8 bases at J, with 10 bases between the two ends. CDR3 loop: CASSIYSDEQFF. As DNA, the CDR3 is TGTGCCAGCAGCATTTATAGCGATGAGCAGTTCTTC.

This clonotype was counted between two and nine times. This chain connects TRBV7-2 to TRBJ2-5; no firm D call. Germline-derived CDR1 and CDR2 are SGHTA and FQGNSA. The CDR3 loop spans 12 amino acids. V was trimmed by 5 bases and J by 9 bases, leaving 13 bases between them. The CDR3 sequence is CASSDTLVAQYF. In DNA, the CDR3 is TGTGCCAGCAGCGATACCTTGGTGGCCCAGTACTTC.

This clonotype was found many times. J is TRBJ2-3 and V is TRBV10-2; D unclear. Trimming shortened V by 5 bases and J by 4 bases, and 19 bases separated the two germline ends. The length of the CDR3 is 16 residues. Germline loops: CDR1 WSHSY, CDR2 SAAADI. CDR3 residues: CASSTIAVGLPDTQYF. Here the CDR3 DNA reads TGCGCCAGCAGTACCATAGCTGTCGGTTTGCCAGATACGCAGTATTTT.

The table lists this clonotype with a few counts. This chain uses TRBV20-1 with TRBJ2-7; the match to TRBD2 covers 11 bases. The CDR3 loop spans 14 amino acids. CDR1 and CDR2 (germline): DFQATT, SNEGSKA (reference sequence). The junction had 7 bases not matched to a gene; V was cut back by 3 bases and J by 6 bases. CDR3 residues: CSASTSSGRSEQYF. CDR3 nucleotide sequence: TGCAGTGCTAGTACCTCTAGCGGGAGGTCCGAGCAGTACTTC.

Many counts were recorded for this clonotype. Here the CDR3 DNA reads TGTGCCAGTTATCCGGGACAGGGGTATCAGCCCCAGCATTTT. The encoded protein is CASYPGQGYQPQHF. V usage is TRBV6-1 and J usage is TRBJ1-5; 10 bases map to TRBD1. CDR3 length: 14 amino acids. The germline V gene encodes CDR1 MNHNS and CDR2 SASEGT. V shed 9 bases and J 5 bases; nucleotides not matched to a gene: 7.

V is TRBV5-1 and J is TRBJ2-7; the D gene could be TRBD1 or TRBD2 (5 bases each). CDR1 is SGHRS and CDR2 is YFSETQ in the germline V gene. CDR3 size: 13 residues. Deletions cut 3 bases from V and 4 bases from J, with 11 bases between. CDR3 nucleotide sequence: TGCGCCAGCAGCTGGGGGTCAACTTACGAGCAGTACTTC. Translated, it gives CASSWGSTYEQYF.

This clonotype showed up many times. The V and J genes are TRBV27 and TRBJ1-1, with a possible D match to TRBD1 (6 bases). This CDR3 region has 16 residues. Germline CDR1 MNHEY, CDR2 SMNVEV (reference sequence). Trimming cost V 2 bases and J 5 bases, with 18 bases left between them. The CDR3 coding sequence is TGTGCCAGCAGTTTACTACCGGGGGCCAAGGGAACTGAAGCTTTCTTT. Residues: CASSLLPGAKGTEAFF.